The TCR beta chain described here comes from a study of blood T cell repertoires in COVID-19. Background on the study: COVID-19 samples from acute and convalescent phases originated in the United States, Italy and Spain.

Germline loops: CDR1 LGHNT, CDR2 FRNRAP. V lost 1 base to trimming and J lost 4 bases; unmatched junction nucleotides: 4. The CDR3 extends over 15 amino acids. Profiling relied on immunoSEQ multiplex PCR, and the TCRdb table lists in-frame clones only, not all of them. This sample has some 130,000 clones, with roughly 80% found just once. This sequence joins TRBV12-5 and TRBJ2-5; 9 bases map to TRBD1. Material for sequencing was peripheral blood. The receptor's source is a woman aged 25 to 39 who had recovered from COVID-19. Here the CDR3 DNA reads TGTGCTAGTGGTTTGGGACAGGGGGACGGAGAGACCCAGTACTTC. It translates to CASGLGQGDGETQYF.